This TCR beta chain was captured by sequencing in a study of spatial heterogeneity in lung cancer. At the level of the study: Within raw reads, each unique TCR and UMI combination appeared on average more than ten times.

A note on this clonotype: Antigen unknown.

The germline V gene encodes CDR1 SGHTA and CDR2 FQGNSA. The CDR3 totals 14 residues. The V end was cut by 1 base, the J end by 9 bases, with 10 bases between. General observations from the study: Blood carried ubiquitous expanded tumor TCRs more at resection than follow-up.

Every cDNA TCR molecule received its own unique molecular identifier. TCRdb passed the 5' RACE reads through MiXCR, listing each CDR3 protein once. The repertoire holds about 86,000 distinct CDR3 sequences, with around 13% as singletons. The time point was: sample taken at primary tumor resection. Without sorting, whole RNA was sequenced from tumor, nontumor lung or frozen PBMC. A total of some 70 untreated early-stage non-small cell lung cancer patients served as donors. The sample was PBMCs, taken at surgery. This clonotype originated in a male donor with early-stage non-small cell lung cancer. V is TRBV7-2 and J is TRBJ1-6; D uncertain. The CDR3 DNA reads TGTGCCAGCAGCTTAGACCCCCATAGTTCACCCCTCCACTTT. Amino acid sequence: CASSLDPHSSPLHF.